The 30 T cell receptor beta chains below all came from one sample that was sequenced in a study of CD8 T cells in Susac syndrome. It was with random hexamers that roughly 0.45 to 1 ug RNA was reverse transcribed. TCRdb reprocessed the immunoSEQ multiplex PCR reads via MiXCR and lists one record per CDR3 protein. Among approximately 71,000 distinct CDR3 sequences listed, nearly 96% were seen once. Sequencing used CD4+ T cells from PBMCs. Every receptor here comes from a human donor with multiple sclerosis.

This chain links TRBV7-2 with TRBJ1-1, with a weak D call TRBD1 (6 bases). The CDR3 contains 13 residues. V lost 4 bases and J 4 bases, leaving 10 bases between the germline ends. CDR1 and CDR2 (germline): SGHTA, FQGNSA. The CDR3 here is CASSSRGSTEAFF. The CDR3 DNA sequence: TGTGCCAGCAGCTCCAGGGGTTCCACTGAAGCTTTCTTT. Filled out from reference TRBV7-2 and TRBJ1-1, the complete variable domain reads GAGVSQSPSNKVTEKGKDVELRCDPISGHTALYWYRQSLGQGLEFLIYFQGNSAPDKSGLPSDRFSAERTGGSVSTLTIQRTQQEDSAVYLCASSSRGSTEAFFGQGTRLTVV.

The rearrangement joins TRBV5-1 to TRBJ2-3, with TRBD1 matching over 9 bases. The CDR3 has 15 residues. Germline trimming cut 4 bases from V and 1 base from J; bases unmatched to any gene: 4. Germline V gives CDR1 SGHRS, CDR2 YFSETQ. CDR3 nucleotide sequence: TGCGCCAGCAGCCTGGGACAGGGAGGCACAGATACGCAGTATTTT. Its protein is CASSLGQGGTDTQYF.

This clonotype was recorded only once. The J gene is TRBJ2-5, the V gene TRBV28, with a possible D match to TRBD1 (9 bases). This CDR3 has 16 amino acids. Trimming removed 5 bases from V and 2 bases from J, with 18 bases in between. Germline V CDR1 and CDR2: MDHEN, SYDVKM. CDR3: CASSIAGQGRQETQYF. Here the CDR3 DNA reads TGTGCCAGCAGTATAGCGGGACAGGGAAGACAAGAGACCCAGTACTTC.

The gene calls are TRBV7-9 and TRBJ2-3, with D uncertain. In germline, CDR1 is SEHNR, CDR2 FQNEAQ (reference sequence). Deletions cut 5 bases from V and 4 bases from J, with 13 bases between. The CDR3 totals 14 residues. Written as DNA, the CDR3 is TGTGCCAGCAGCCCCCGCGCATGGGCAGATACGCAGTATTTT. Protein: CASSPRAWADTQYF.

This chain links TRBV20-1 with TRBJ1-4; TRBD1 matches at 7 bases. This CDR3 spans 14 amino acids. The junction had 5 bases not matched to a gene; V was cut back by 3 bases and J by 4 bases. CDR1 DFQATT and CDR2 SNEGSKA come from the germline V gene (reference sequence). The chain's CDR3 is CSARPTGFNEKLFF. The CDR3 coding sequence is TGCAGTGCTAGGCCGACAGGGTTTAATGAAAAACTGTTTTTT.

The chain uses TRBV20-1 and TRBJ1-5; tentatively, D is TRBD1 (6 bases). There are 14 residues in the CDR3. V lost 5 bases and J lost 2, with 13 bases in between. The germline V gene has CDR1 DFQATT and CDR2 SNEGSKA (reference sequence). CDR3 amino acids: CSAGGQVGNQPQHF. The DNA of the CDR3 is TGCAGTGCTGGGGGGCAGGTCGGCAATCAGCCCCAGCATTTT.

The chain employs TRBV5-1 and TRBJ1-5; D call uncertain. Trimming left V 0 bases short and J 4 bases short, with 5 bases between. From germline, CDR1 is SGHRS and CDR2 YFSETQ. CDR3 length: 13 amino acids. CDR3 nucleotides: TGCGCCAGCAGCTTGGGAGCAAATCAGCCCCAGCATTTT. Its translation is CASSLGANQPQHF.

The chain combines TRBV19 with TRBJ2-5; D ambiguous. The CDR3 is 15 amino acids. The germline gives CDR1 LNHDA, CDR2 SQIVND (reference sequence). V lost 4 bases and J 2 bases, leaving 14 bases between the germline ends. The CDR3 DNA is TGTGCCAGTAGTACGGCGTTGTCAGGTCAAGAGACCCAGTACTTC. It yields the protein CASSTALSGQETQYF.

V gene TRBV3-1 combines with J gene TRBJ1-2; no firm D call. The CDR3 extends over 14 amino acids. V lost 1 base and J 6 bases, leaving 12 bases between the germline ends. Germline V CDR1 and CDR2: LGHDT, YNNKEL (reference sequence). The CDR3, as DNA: TGTGCCAGCAGCCAAGTCCTTCGGCCCCATGGCTACACCTTC. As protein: CASSQVLRPHGYTF.

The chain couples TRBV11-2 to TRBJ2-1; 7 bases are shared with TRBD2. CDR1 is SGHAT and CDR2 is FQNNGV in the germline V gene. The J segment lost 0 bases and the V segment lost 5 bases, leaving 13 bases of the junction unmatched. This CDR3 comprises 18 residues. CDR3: CASSPRWLADPSYNEQFF. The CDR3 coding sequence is TGTGCCAGCAGCCCAAGGTGGCTAGCGGACCCCTCCTACAATGAGCAGTTCTTC.

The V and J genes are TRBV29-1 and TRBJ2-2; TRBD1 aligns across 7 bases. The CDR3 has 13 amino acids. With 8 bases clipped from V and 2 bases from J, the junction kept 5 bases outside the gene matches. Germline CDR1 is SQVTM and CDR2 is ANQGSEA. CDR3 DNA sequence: TGCAGCATAGACAGGGAAAACACCGGGGAGCTGTTTTTT. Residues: CSIDRENTGELFF.

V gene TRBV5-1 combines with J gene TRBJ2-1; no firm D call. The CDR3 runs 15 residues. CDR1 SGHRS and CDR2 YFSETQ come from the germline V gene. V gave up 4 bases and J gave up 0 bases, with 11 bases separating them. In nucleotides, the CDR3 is TGCGCCAGCAGCCCCCTCACGAGCTCCTACAATGAGCAGTTCTTC. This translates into CASSPLTSSYNEQFF.

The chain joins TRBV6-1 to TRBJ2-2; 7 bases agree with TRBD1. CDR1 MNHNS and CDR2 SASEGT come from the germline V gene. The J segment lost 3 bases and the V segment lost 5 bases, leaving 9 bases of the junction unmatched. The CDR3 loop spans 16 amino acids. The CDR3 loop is CASSQRQGGDTGELFF. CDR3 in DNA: TGTGCCAGCAGTCAAAGACAGGGCGGAGACACCGGGGAGCTGTTTTTT.

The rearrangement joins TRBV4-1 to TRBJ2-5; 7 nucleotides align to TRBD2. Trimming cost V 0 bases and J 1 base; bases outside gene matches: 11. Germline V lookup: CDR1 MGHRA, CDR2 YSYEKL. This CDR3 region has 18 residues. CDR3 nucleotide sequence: TGCGCCAGCAGCCAAGATGTCTCGGGAGGTCCCCCCCAAGAGACCCAGTACTTC. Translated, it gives CASSQDVSGGPPQETQYF.

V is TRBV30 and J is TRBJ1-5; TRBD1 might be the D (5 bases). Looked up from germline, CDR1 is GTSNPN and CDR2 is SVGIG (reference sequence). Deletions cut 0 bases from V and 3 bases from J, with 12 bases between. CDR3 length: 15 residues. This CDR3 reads CAWSVGPLFNQPQHF. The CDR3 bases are TGTGCCTGGAGTGTGGGGCCTCTGTTCAATCAGCCCCAGCATTTT.

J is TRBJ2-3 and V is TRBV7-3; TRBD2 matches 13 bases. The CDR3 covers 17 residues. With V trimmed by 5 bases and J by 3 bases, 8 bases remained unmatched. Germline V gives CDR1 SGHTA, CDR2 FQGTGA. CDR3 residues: CASSPTSGGAPTDTQYF. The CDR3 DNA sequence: TGTGCCAGCAGCCCCACTAGCGGGGGGGCCCCGACAGATACGCAGTATTTT.

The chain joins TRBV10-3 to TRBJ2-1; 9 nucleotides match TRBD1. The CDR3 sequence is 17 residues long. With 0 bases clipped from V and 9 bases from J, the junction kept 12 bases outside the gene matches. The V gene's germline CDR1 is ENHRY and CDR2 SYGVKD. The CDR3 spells CAISESGRTGAVSEQFF. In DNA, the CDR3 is TGTGCCATCAGTGAGTCGGGGAGGACAGGGGCAGTGAGTGAGCAGTTCTTC.

CDR3 bases: TGTGCCAGCAGTGGGGACCTCACAGATACGCAGTATTTT. Its protein product is CASSGDLTDTQYF. The chain combines TRBV12-3 or TRBV12-4 with TRBJ2-3; D is perhaps TRBD1 or TRBD2 (5 bases each). V dropped 5 bases and J dropped 2 bases, with 8 bases sitting between them. This CDR3 spans 13 amino acids.

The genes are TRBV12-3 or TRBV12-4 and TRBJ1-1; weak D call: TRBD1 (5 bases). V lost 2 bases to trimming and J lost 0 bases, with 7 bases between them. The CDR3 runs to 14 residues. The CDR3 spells CASSLSQVNTEAFF. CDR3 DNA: TGTGCCAGCAGTTTATCACAGGTGAACACTGAAGCTTTCTTT.

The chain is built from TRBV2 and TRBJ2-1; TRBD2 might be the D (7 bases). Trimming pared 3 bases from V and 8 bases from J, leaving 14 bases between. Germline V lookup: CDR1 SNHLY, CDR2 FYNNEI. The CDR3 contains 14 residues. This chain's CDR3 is CASSEGGGGDEQFF. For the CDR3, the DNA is TGTGCCAGCAGTGAGGGCGGGGGCGGCGATGAGCAGTTCTTC. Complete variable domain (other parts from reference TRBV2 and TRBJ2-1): EPEVTQTPSHQVTQMGQEVILRCVPISNHLYFYWYRQILGQKVEFLVSFYNNEISEKSEIFDDQFSVERPDGSNFTLKIRSTKLEDSAMYFCASSEGGGGDEQFFGPGTRLTVL.

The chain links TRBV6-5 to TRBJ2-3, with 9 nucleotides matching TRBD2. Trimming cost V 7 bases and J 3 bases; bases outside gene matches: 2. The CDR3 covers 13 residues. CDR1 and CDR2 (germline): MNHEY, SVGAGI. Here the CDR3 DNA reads TGTGCCAGCAAGCGGGGGGCTACAGATACGCAGTATTTT. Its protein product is CASKRGATDTQYF.

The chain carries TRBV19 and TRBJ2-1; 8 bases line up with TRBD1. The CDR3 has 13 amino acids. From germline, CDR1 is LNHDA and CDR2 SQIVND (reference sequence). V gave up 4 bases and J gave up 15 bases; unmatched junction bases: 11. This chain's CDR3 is CASSTAGGGPMFF. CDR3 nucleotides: TGTGCCAGTAGTACCGCAGGGGGCGGCCCAATGTTCTTC.

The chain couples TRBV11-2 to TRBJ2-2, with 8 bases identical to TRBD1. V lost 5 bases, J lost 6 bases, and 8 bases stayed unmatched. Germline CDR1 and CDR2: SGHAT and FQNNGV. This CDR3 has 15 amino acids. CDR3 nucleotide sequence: TGTGCCAGCAGCGCACGACAGGGGTCCGCCGGGGAGCTGTTTTTT. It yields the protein CASSARQGSAGELFF.

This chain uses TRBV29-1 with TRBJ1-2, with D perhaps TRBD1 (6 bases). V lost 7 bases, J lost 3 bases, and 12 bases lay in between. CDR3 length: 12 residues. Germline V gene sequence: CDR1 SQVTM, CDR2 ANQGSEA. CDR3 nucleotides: TGCAGCGGGGGGGACACCGACTATGGCTACACCTTC. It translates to CSGGDTDYGYTF.

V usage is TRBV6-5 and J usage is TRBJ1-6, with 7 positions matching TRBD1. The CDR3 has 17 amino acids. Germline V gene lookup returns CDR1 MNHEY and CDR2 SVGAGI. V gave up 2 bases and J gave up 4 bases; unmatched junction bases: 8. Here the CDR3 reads CASSYTTGTDYNSPLHF. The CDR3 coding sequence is TGTGCCAGCAGTTACACAACCGGGACAGATTATAATTCACCCCTCCACTTT.

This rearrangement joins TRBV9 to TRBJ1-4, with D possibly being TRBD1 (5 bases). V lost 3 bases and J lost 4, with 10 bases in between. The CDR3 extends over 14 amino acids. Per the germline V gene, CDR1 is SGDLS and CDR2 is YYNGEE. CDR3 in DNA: TGTGCCAGCAGCGCGCGGGACCATAATGAAAAACTGTTTTTT. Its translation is CASSARDHNEKLFF.

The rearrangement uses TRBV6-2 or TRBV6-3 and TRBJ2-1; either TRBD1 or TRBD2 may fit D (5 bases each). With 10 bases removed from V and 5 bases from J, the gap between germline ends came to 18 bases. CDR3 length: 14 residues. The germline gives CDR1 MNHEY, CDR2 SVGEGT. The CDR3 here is CATTPGTFNNEQFF. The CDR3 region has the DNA TGTGCCACTACGCCAGGGACCTTTAACAATGAGCAGTTCTTC.

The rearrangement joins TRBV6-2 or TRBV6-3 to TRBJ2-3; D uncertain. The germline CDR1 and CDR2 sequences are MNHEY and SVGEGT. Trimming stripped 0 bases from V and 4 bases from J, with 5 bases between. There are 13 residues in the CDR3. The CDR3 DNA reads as TGTGCCAGCAGTTACTCGTGGGCAGATACGCAGTATTTT. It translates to CASSYSWADTQYF.

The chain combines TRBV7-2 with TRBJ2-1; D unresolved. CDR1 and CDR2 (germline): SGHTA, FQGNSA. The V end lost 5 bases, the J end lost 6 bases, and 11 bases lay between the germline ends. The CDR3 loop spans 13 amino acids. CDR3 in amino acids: CASSMGRPNEQFF. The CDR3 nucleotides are TGTGCCAGCAGCATGGGCAGACCCAATGAGCAGTTCTTC.

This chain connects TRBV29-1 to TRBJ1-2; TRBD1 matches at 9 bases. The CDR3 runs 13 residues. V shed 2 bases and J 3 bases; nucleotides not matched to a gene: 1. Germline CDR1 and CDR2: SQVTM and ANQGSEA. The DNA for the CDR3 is TGCAGCGTTGAAAGACAGGGGGACTATGGCTACACCTTC. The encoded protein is CSVERQGDYGYTF.